Listed below are T cell receptor beta chains from one sample, sequenced in a study of cytomegalovirus exposure and HLA in healthy donors. The data were produced by immunoSEQ multiplex PCR, yet TCRdb's version contains in-frame clones alone and is incomplete. Of fewer than 200,000 clones listed, more than 75% are singletons. The sample comprised PBMCs. The receptors were sampled from a girl aged 2 to 10 in good health and CMV-seropositive. Both conserved end residues are part of each CDR3. A D gene is named only where the DNA matches it firmly. Clone size appears in some rows only: once, few, many, or a class for an expanded clone.

size: NA
J: TRBJ1-3
D: NA
V: TRBV30
DNA: TGTGCCTGGACAGGGGCCGGCTCTGGAAACACCATATATTTT
CDR3: CAWTGAGSGNTIYF

size: NA
J: TRBJ1-1
D: NA
V: TRBV5-6
DNA: TGTGCCAGCAGCTTCCGCAGGGGCCGCACTGAAGCTTTCTTT
CDR3: CASSFRRGRTEAFF

size: NA
J: TRBJ1-1
D: NA
V: TRBV28
DNA: TGTGCCAGCAGTCCCCACAGGAAAGGGGTTACTGAAGCTTTCTTT
CDR3: CASSPHRKGVTEAFF

size: NA
J: TRBJ2-5
D: NA
V: TRBV6-5
DNA: TGTGCCAGCAGTTACTCCCCGGGAATAGAGACCCAGTACTTC
CDR3: CASSYSPGIETQYF

size: once
J: TRBJ2-1
D: TRBD2
V: TRBV7-9
DNA: TGTGCCAGCAGCTTAACTCGCGGGAGGGCCAGCTCCTACAATGAGCAGTTCTTC
CDR3: CASSLTRGRASSYNEQFF

size: NA
J: TRBJ2-7
D: TRBD2
V: TRBV5-1
DNA: TGCGCCAGCAGGCTGGTAGCGGGGGCTACCTACGAGCAGTACTTC
CDR3: CASRLVAGATYEQYF

size: NA
J: TRBJ1-3
D: NA
V: TRBV30
DNA: TGTGCCTGGAGTGTACCCAGAACCTCTGGAAACACCATATATTTT
CDR3: CAWSVPRTSGNTIYF

size: NA
J: TRBJ2-1
D: TRBD1
V: TRBV19
DNA: TGTGCCACTCAGGGGGTCAGGGAGCAGTTCTTC
CDR3: CATQGVREQFF

size: NA
J: TRBJ1-2
D: NA
V: TRBV19
DNA: TGTGCCAGTAGTATAGATATGGGGAGTTTCTATGGCTACACCTTC
CDR3: CASSIDMGSFYGYTF

size: once
J: TRBJ2-3
D: NA
V: TRBV6-5
DNA: TGTGCCAGCAGTTTAGGGACAAACACAGATACGCAGTATTTT
CDR3: CASSLGTNTDTQYF

size: NA
J: TRBJ2-1
D: TRBD2
V: TRBV2
DNA: TGTGCCAGCGCGGGAGAAAGGTACAATGAGCAGTTCTTC
CDR3: CASAGERYNEQFF